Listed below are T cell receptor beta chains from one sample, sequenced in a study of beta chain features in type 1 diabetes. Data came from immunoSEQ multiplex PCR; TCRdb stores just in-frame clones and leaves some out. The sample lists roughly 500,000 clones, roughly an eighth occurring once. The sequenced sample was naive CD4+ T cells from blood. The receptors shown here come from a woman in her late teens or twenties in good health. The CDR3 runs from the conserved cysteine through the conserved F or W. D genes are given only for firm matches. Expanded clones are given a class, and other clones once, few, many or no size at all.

CDR3nt: TGTGCCAGCAGGACGCACGCAAACCTGAACACTGAAGCTTTCTTT
CDR3aa: CASRTHANLNTEAFF
d_gene: .
abundance: .
j_gene: TRBJ1-1
v_gene: TRBV28

CDR3nt: TGCGCCAGCAGTCAATGTGAGGGGCGCGTTGAGACCCAGTACTTC
CDR3aa: CASSQCEGRVETQYF
d_gene: .
abundance: few
j_gene: TRBJ2-5
v_gene: TRBV23-1

CDR3nt: TGTGCCAGCAGTGATAGGGGGGGCAACACTGAAGCTTTCTTT
CDR3aa: CASSDRGGNTEAFF
d_gene: .
abundance: few
j_gene: TRBJ1-1
v_gene: TRBV2

CDR3nt: TGTGCCAGCAGCGTAGAATCTGGGGCCAACGTCCTGACTTTC
CDR3aa: CASSVESGANVLTF
d_gene: .
abundance: few
j_gene: TRBJ2-6
v_gene: TRBV9

CDR3nt: TGTGCCAGCAGTCCGACAGGGTCTAACTTCCGGAATGAAAAACTGTTTTTT
CDR3aa: CASSPTGSNFRNEKLFF
d_gene: TRBD1
abundance: few
j_gene: TRBJ1-4
v_gene: TRBV7-9

CDR3nt: TGCGCCAGCAGCCCCTCGCCCCTTGGACAAGAGACCCAGTACTTC
CDR3aa: CASSPSPLGQETQYF
d_gene: .
abundance: .
j_gene: TRBJ2-5
v_gene: TRBV5-1

CDR3nt: TGTGCCAGCCGACAGGGCGGGGGTCAGCCCCAGCATTTT
CDR3aa: CASRQGGGQPQHF
d_gene: TRBD1
abundance: few
j_gene: TRBJ1-5
v_gene: TRBV19

CDR3nt: TGTGCCAGCTCACCCGCCGGACAGGTCGGAGCTTTCTTT
CDR3aa: CASSPAGQVGAFF
d_gene: TRBD1
abundance: few
j_gene: TRBJ1-1
v_gene: TRBV18

CDR3nt: TGTGCCAGCAGCTTAGCGGGGGGGTTTACTGAAGCTTTCTTT
CDR3aa: CASSLAGGFTEAFF
d_gene: .
abundance: .
j_gene: TRBJ1-1
v_gene: TRBV7-2

CDR3nt: TGTGCCAGCAGTTTTCAGGGAGGATTAAACACCGGGGAGCTGTTTTTT
CDR3aa: CASSFQGGLNTGELFF
d_gene: .
abundance: .
j_gene: TRBJ2-2
v_gene: TRBV6-5

CDR3nt: TGTGCCAGCAGCGGCTTCTCGTGGGGCGAGCAGTACTTC
CDR3aa: CASSGFSWGEQYF
d_gene: .
abundance: few
j_gene: TRBJ2-7
v_gene: TRBV5-4

CDR3nt: TGTGCCAGCAGTTCGACAGGGACCTATGGCTACACCTTC
CDR3aa: CASSSTGTYGYTF
d_gene: TRBD1
abundance: .
j_gene: TRBJ1-2
v_gene: TRBV7-9

CDR3nt: TGTGCCAGCAGCCCCGGGACAGTTGAAAAACTGTTTTTT
CDR3aa: CASSPGTVEKLFF
d_gene: TRBD1
abundance: few
j_gene: TRBJ1-4
v_gene: TRBV7-9

CDR3nt: TGTGCCAGCAGCTTATTCAACCCTAACAATGAGCAGTTCTTC
CDR3aa: CASSLFNPNNEQFF
d_gene: .
abundance: few
j_gene: TRBJ2-1
v_gene: TRBV7-2

CDR3nt: TGTGCCAGCAGCCGGAAGGGAGATACGCAGTATTTT
CDR3aa: CASSRKGDTQYF
d_gene: .
abundance: few
j_gene: TRBJ2-3
v_gene: TRBV7-2

CDR3nt: TGTGCCAGCTCCCAAATCCAGGTTAACAATGAGCAGTTCTTC
CDR3aa: CASSQIQVNNEQFF
d_gene: .
abundance: few
j_gene: TRBJ2-1
v_gene: TRBV18

CDR3nt: TGTGCCAGCAGTTACAAGGCCGGGACAGGGTCCTATGGCTACACCTTC
CDR3aa: CASSYKAGTGSYGYTF
d_gene: TRBD1
abundance: .
j_gene: TRBJ1-2
v_gene: TRBV6-6

CDR3nt: TGTGCCAGCAGCTATACTAGCGGGAGGGCGCGTGATGCAGATACGCAGTATTTT
CDR3aa: CASSYTSGRARDADTQYF
d_gene: TRBD2
abundance: few
j_gene: TRBJ2-3
v_gene: TRBV5-6

CDR3nt: TGCAGCGTTGAATACAACTACAATGAGCAGTTCTTC
CDR3aa: CSVEYNYNEQFF
d_gene: .
abundance: few
j_gene: TRBJ2-1
v_gene: TRBV29-1

CDR3nt: TGTGCCAGCAGCTCCTGGACTGAAAAAGAGACCCAGTACTTC
CDR3aa: CASSSWTEKETQYF
d_gene: .
abundance: .
j_gene: TRBJ2-5
v_gene: TRBV7-8

CDR3nt: TGTGCCAGTAGTATAGGGACTCTCCTTCCCCAAGAGACCCAGTACTTC
CDR3aa: CASSIGTLLPQETQYF
d_gene: .
abundance: few
j_gene: TRBJ2-5
v_gene: TRBV19

CDR3nt: TGTGCCAGCAGCTTAGCTAGCGGGGCCACAGATACGCAGTATTTT
CDR3aa: CASSLASGATDTQYF
d_gene: TRBD2
abundance: .
j_gene: TRBJ2-3
v_gene: TRBV7-9

CDR3nt: TGCAGCGTAGCAGAGATACAGGGTCCTCAAGAGACCCAGTACTTC
CDR3aa: CSVAEIQGPQETQYF
d_gene: .
abundance: .
j_gene: TRBJ2-5
v_gene: TRBV29-1

CDR3nt: TGCGCCAGCAGCCAACTAGCATCAGAGACCCAGTACTTC
CDR3aa: CASSQLASETQYF
d_gene: .
abundance: few
j_gene: TRBJ2-5
v_gene: TRBV4-1